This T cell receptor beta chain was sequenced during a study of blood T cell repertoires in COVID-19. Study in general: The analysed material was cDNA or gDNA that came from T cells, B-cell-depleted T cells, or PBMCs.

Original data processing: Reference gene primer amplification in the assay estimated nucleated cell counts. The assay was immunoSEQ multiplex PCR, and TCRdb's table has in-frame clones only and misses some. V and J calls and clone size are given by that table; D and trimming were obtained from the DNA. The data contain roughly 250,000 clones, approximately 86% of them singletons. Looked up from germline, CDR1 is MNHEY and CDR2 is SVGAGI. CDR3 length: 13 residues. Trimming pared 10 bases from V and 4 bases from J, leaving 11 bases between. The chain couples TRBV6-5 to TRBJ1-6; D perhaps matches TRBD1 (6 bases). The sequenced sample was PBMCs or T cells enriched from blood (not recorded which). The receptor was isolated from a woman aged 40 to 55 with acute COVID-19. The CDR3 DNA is TGTGCCATTACAGGGTATTATAATTCACCCCTCCACTTT. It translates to CAITGYYNSPLHF.